This TCR beta chain is drawn from a study of siplizumab effects on memory and regulatory T cells. Study-level findings and limits: Solely a minor proportion of alloreactive clones could be assigned to unstimulated subsets.

Sequencing was performed with immunoSEQ multiplex PCR; in TCRdb, only in-frame clones are kept and a portion is missing. The repertoire consists of tens of thousands of clones, with over 65% occurring once and the leading ten covering 3% to 4%. Trimming shortened V by 4 bases and J by 0 bases, and 12 bases separated the two germline ends. The CDR3 totals 14 residues. CDR1 and CDR2 from the germline V gene are GTSNPN and SVGIG (reference sequence). Points on this clone: Its antigen is not known.

This sequence was found in a human donor in good health. Source material: memory CD4+ T cells sorted from blood. V usage is TRBV30 and J usage is TRBJ1-1; a weak D match, TRBD1 (5 bases). CDR3 protein: CAWIAGLVNTEAFF. CDR3 in DNA: TGTGCCTGGATAGCGGGGCTGGTGAACACTGAAGCTTTCTTT. Complete variable domain (other parts from reference TRBV30 and TRBJ1-1): SQTIHQWPATLVQPVGSPLSLECTVEGTSNPNLYWYRQAAGRGLQLLFYSVGIGQISSEVPQNLSASRPQDRQFILSSKKLLLSDSGFYLCAWIAGLVNTEAFFGQGTRLTVV.